The 28 T cell receptor beta chains below come from one sample, sequenced in a study of quantifying T cell responses using KT2 cells. Across the study: TCR alpha and beta constant-region primers primed reverse transcription of RNA.

An oligo carrying a UMI was ligated to the cDNA 3' end. The first PCR ran roughly 4 cycles with an equimolar RC1.1 and RC1.2 beta primer mix. TCRdb recomputed calls from the UMI-ligation and nested PCR reads with MiXCR, one row per CDR3 protein. The sample shows 39,000 or so distinct CDR3 sequences, about 18% of them seen only once. The sequenced sample consisted of PBMCs spiked with cells of the T cell clone KT2. These receptors came from a human donor.

This clonotype showed up just a few times. V usage is TRBV12-3 or TRBV12-4 and J usage is TRBJ2-1; 9 positions agree with TRBD2. V dropped 6 bases and J dropped 5; count of bases not matched to a gene: 17. This CDR3 is built from 18 residues. The CDR3 region has the DNA TGTGCCAGCAGAGTAAACCGGCGAGGACTAGCGACCAACAATGAGCAGTTCTTC. Protein: CASRVNRRGLATNNEQFF.

This clonotype has ten or more counts. V is TRBV29-1 and J is TRBJ2-5; D is unresolved. The V gene's germline CDR1 is SQVTM and CDR2 ANQGSEA. V was pared by 6 bases and J by 5 bases, with 16 bases between. The CDR3 extends over 13 amino acids. CDR3 bases: TGCAGCGTCATAAACCTGGGCGGCGAGACCCAGTACTTC. Residues: CSVINLGGETQYF.

This clonotype was counted at least ten times. This chain uses TRBV6-6 with TRBJ2-7; no clear D gene. The CDR3 has 14 residues. V was shortened by 0 bases and J by 1 base, with 7 bases between the two germline ends. The V gene's germline CDR1 is MNHNY and CDR2 SVGAGI (reference sequence). The CDR3 here is CASSYSSESYEQYF. CDR3 bases: TGTGCCAGCAGTTACTCTAGTGAGTCCTACGAGCAGTACTTC.

This sequence joins TRBV4-1 and TRBJ2-3; possibly TRBD2 for D (5 bases). The CDR3 runs 15 residues. Germline loops: CDR1 MGHRA, CDR2 YSYEKL. The germline V and J ends were trimmed by 0 bases and 0 bases, with 7 bases remaining between them. The CDR3 coding sequence is TGCGCCAGCAGCCAAGAGGGAGCCAGCACAGATACGCAGTATTTT. Amino acid sequence: CASSQEGASTDTQYF.

V usage is TRBV4-2 and J usage is TRBJ1-2, with TRBD1 matching over 8 bases. The CDR3 covers 14 residues. Germline V gene data show CDR1 as LGHNA and CDR2 as YNFKEQ. V trimming: 1 base; J trimming: 5 bases; junction bases outside the gene matches: 3. CDR3 nucleotides: TGTGCCAGCAGCCAAGCCGACAGGGGTTATGGCTACACCTTC. Translating gives CASSQADRGYGYTF.

J is TRBJ2-5 and V is TRBV5-1; D might be TRBD2 (6 bases). The V gene's germline CDR1 is SGHRS and CDR2 YFSETQ. With 6 bases removed from V and 5 bases from J, the gap between germline ends came to 14 bases. This CDR3 is 13 amino acids long. In nucleotides, the CDR3 is TGCGCCAGCATTGGAACAGGAGGGGAGACCCAGTACTTC. Residues: CASIGTGGETQYF.

V and J are TRBV7-8 and TRBJ2-3; D remains unclear. Germline CDR1 is SGHVS and CDR2 is FQNEAQ. The germline V and J ends were trimmed by 1 base and 4 bases, with 12 bases remaining between them. The CDR3 is made up of 15 amino acids. CDR3 amino acids: CASSLVPRNSDTQYF. DNA for the CDR3: TGTGCCAGCAGCTTAGTCCCTAGGAACTCAGATACGCAGTATTTT.

This clonotype was detected a few times. The rearrangement joins TRBV20-1 to TRBJ2-4; weak D call: TRBD2 (6 bases). The CDR3 runs 10 residues. Trimming stripped 6 bases from V and 11 bases from J, with 11 bases between. The germline CDR1 and CDR2 sequences are DFQATT and SNEGSKA (reference sequence). CDR3 sequence: CSAQWGVQYF. DNA for the CDR3: TGCAGTGCCCAGTGGGGGGTTCAGTACTTC.

This chain joins TRBV18 and TRBJ1-1, with D tentatively TRBD1 (5 bases). Germline lookup yields CDR1 KGHSH and CDR2 LQKENI. CDR3 length: 15 residues. Trimming pared 3 bases from V and 0 bases from J, leaving 11 bases between. This CDR3 reads CASSPGQNMNTEAFF. DNA for the CDR3: TGTGCCAGCTCACCCGGACAAAACATGAACACTGAAGCTTTCTTT. The variable domain in full, with the rest retrieved from reference TRBV18 and TRBJ1-1, is NAGVMQNPRHLVRRRGQEARLRCSPMKGHSHVYWYRQLPEEGLKFMVYLQKENIIDESGMPKERFSAEFPKEGPSILRIQQVVRGDSAAYFCASSPGQNMNTEAFFGQGTRLTVV.

The chain employs TRBV11-3 and TRBJ1-1, with 7 bases aligning to TRBD1. With 1 base clipped from V and 7 bases from J, the junction kept 6 bases outside the gene matches. In germline, CDR1 is SGHNT, CDR2 YENEEA. This CDR3 is 14 amino acids long. CDR3 DNA sequence: TGTGCCAGCAGCTTAGCAGGGGGGGGAAGTGAAGCTTTCTTT. It codes for CASSLAGGGSEAFF. The full variable domain, rest sourced from reference TRBV11-3 and TRBJ1-1, is EAGVVQSPRYKIIEKKQPVAFWCNPISGHNTLYWYLQNLGQGPELLIRYENEEAVDDSQLPKDRFSAERLKGVDSTLKIQPAELGDSAVYLCASSLAGGGSEAFFGQGTRLTVV.

This clonotype was observed a handful of times. The chain employs TRBV20-1 and TRBJ2-5, with a tentative D call TRBD2 (5 bases). The V end was cut by 3 bases, the J end by 1 base, with 21 bases between. Germline assignment: CDR1 DFQATT and CDR2 SNEGSKA (reference sequence). This CDR3 comprises 17 residues. CDR3 nucleotides: TGCAGTGCTAGTAATGTGCGGGCACTGCCTATCCAAGAGACCCAGTACTTC. This codes for CSASNVRALPIQETQYF.

This clonotype was recorded a few times. The chain couples TRBV2 to TRBJ1-6; TRBD1 aligns across 7 bases. The trim removed 3 bases at V and 8 bases at J, leaving 4 bases unmatched. Germline V gives CDR1 SNHLY, CDR2 FYNNEI. The CDR3 has 14 residues. CDR3 nucleotide sequence: TGTGCCAGCAGTGACTACAGGGGCGATTCACCCCTCCACTTT. This sequence encodes CASSDYRGDSPLHF.

This sequence joins TRBV2 and TRBJ1-4; tentatively, D is TRBD1 (5 bases). Trimming removed 4 bases at V and 7 bases at J, with 10 bases between. Germline-derived CDR1 and CDR2 are SNHLY and FYNNEI. The CDR3 totals 13 residues. For the CDR3, the DNA is TGTGCCAGCAGTGTTGGGGACTTTGAAAAACTGTTTTTT. This translates into CASSVGDFEKLFF.

This clonotype occurred once. The chain carries TRBV3-1 and TRBJ2-5; 7 bases line up with TRBD2. In germline, CDR1 is LGHDT, CDR2 YNNKEL (reference sequence). This CDR3 spans 17 amino acids. J lost 2 bases, V lost 4 bases, and 13 bases had no gene match. The CDR3 loop reads CASSPLLADVLQETQYF. CDR3 nucleotide sequence: TGTGCCAGCAGCCCCCTGCTAGCGGATGTACTTCAAGAGACCCAGTACTTC.

This chain links TRBV6-6 with TRBJ2-3; D remains unclear. The germline gives CDR1 MNHNY, CDR2 SVGAGI (reference sequence). The V end was cut by 11 bases, the J end by 0 bases, with 12 bases between. The CDR3 length is 13 residues. Here the CDR3 DNA reads TGTGCCGCGGAAGGGCATAGCACAGATACGCAGTATTTT. It encodes CAAEGHSTDTQYF.

This clonotype was found a few times. The chain couples TRBV5-1 to TRBJ1-6, with D possibly being TRBD1 (5 bases). Germline values: CDR1 SGHRS, CDR2 YFSETQ. The CDR3 totals 14 residues. Trimming shortened V by 3 bases and J by 5 bases, and 9 bases separated the two germline ends. The CDR3 sequence is CASSSEGNNSPLHF. CDR3 nucleotide sequence: TGCGCCAGCAGCTCGGAGGGGAATAATTCACCCCTCCACTTT.

This chain connects TRBV9 to TRBJ2-3; D remains unclear. Germline loops: CDR1 SGDLS, CDR2 YYNGEE. CDR3 length: 14 amino acids. Trimming stripped 3 bases from V and 3 bases from J, with 11 bases between. The CDR3 is CASSGSGKTDTQYF. The CDR3 DNA follows: TGTGCCAGCAGCGGGAGTGGGAAGACAGATACGCAGTATTTT.

This clonotype showed up just a few times. The chain is built from TRBV7-3 and TRBJ2-2, with D uncertain. Trimming left V 2 bases short and J 5 bases short, with 6 bases between. Germline lookup yields CDR1 SGHTA and CDR2 FQGTGA. The CDR3 consists of 13 residues. The CDR3 region has the DNA TGTGCCAGCAGCTTAGAATTGACCGGGGAGCTGTTTTTT. Translation gives CASSLELTGELFF.

This clonotype has at least ten counts. The chain links TRBV27 to TRBJ1-1; a weak D match, TRBD1 (5 bases). CDR1 MNHEY and CDR2 SMNVEV come from the germline V gene (reference sequence). The V gene lost 1 base and the J gene lost 4 bases, with 16 bases spanning the gap. CDR3 size: 16 residues. In nucleotides, the CDR3 is TGTGCCAGCAGTTTATGGGGAGGGTTGGGGGGCACTGAAGCTTTCTTT. This codes for CASSLWGGLGGTEAFF.

This sequence joins TRBV7-7 and TRBJ2-1, with D unclear. The CDR3 has 17 amino acids. The germline V gene encodes CDR1 SSHAT and CDR2 FNYEAQ (reference sequence). V lost 5 bases, J lost 4 bases, and 21 bases lay in between. DNA of the CDR3: TGTGCCAGCAGCCCGACGCTTTCTAGGATGAGGTACAATGAGCAGTTCTTC. It specifies CASSPTLSRMRYNEQFF.

The chain couples TRBV30 to TRBJ1-5; the D gene is possibly TRBD1 (5 bases). Per the germline V gene, CDR1 is GTSNPN and CDR2 is SVGIG (reference sequence). V dropped 1 base and J dropped 3 bases, with 13 bases sitting between them. The CDR3 loop spans 15 amino acids. CDR3 region: CAWSAGDGSNQPQHF. The CDR3 bases are TGTGCCTGGAGTGCGGGGGACGGCTCCAATCAGCCCCAGCATTTT.

The J gene is TRBJ2-7, the V gene TRBV6-1; tentative D call: TRBD1 (5 bases). Per germline, CDR1 MNHNS and CDR2 SASEGT. This CDR3 is 15 amino acids long. V gave up 2 bases and J gave up 7 bases, with 18 bases separating them. CDR3 residues: CASSEKVTGAVEQYF. The CDR3 coding sequence is TGTGCCAGCAGTGAAAAGGTCACAGGCGCGGTTGAGCAGTACTTC.

The V gene is TRBV6-5, the J gene TRBJ1-1, with 10 bases fitting TRBD1. CDR3 size: 15 residues. With V trimmed by 2 bases and J by 5 bases, 5 bases remained unmatched. From germline, CDR1 is MNHEY and CDR2 SVGAGI. CDR3 in amino acids: CASSYRQGAKTEAFF. The CDR3 DNA reads TGTGCCAGCAGTTACCGACAGGGGGCTAAGACTGAAGCTTTCTTT.

V usage is TRBV13 and J usage is TRBJ2-7, with 9 positions matching TRBD1. Trimming at V came to 3 bases and at J to 7 bases, leaving 10 bases not matched to a gene. The CDR3 totals 15 residues. Germline CDR1 PRHDT, CDR2 FYEKMQ (reference sequence). In DNA, the CDR3 is TGTGCCAGCAGCTTGGGGACAGGGAATATAGGGGAGCAGTACTTC. This codes for CASSLGTGNIGEQYF.

There are many counts of this clonotype. The chain has TRBV6-4 and TRBJ2-1; 7 bases map to TRBD1. The CDR3 length is 14 residues. Trimming at V came to 8 bases and at J to 11 bases, leaving 15 bases not matched to a gene. The V gene's germline CDR1 is MRHNA and CDR2 SNTAGT. CDR3 nucleotide sequence: TGTGCCAGCCCAACAAGGGGGCCTCGGAGGAAGCAGTTCTTC. It codes for CASPTRGPRRKQFF.

The chain recombines TRBV12-3 or TRBV12-4 with TRBJ1-5; 8 bases map to TRBD1. After removal of 6 bases from V and 7 bases from J, the junction contained 8 bases not matched to a gene. The CDR3 consists of 14 residues. This chain's CDR3 is CASRSQGVQQPQHF. DNA for the CDR3: TGTGCCAGCAGATCACAGGGGGTCCAACAGCCCCAGCATTTT.

The chain couples TRBV3-1 to TRBJ1-4, with 7 bases lining up with TRBD1. Germline V gene lookup returns CDR1 LGHDT and CDR2 YNNKEL (reference sequence). This CDR3 region has 15 residues. V dropped 10 bases and J dropped 0; count of bases not matched to a gene: 8. DNA for the CDR3: TGTGCCATAGGGGACAGCAGTGCAACTAATGAAAAACTGTTTTTT. Amino acid sequence: CAIGDSSATNEKLFF.

This clonotype was seen a handful of times. The V call is TRBV9, the J call TRBJ2-5; the match to TRBD2 covers 8 bases. Germline values: CDR1 SGDLS, CDR2 YYNGEE. After removal of 4 bases from V and 4 bases from J, the junction contained 6 bases not matched to a gene. CDR3 size: 14 residues. This CDR3 is CASSPRTSRETQYF. DNA for the CDR3: TGTGCCAGCAGCCCCAGGACTAGCAGAGAGACCCAGTACTTC. The whole variable domain, filled in from reference TRBV9 and TRBJ2-5, reads DSGVTQTPKHLITATGQRVTLRCSPRSGDLSVYWYQQSLDQGLQFLIQYYNGEERAKGNILERFSAQQFPDLHSELNLSSLELGDSALYFCASSPRTSRETQYFGPGTRLLVL.